Listed below are T cell receptor beta chains from one sample, sequenced in a study of T cells in Graves' hyperthyroidism and ophthalmopathy. TCRdb fed the multiplex PCR reads into MiXCR, producing one record per CDR3 protein. Altogether more than 550,000 distinct CDR3 sequences are present, approximately 18% being singletons, with the ten largest covering about a sixth. Sequencing input: blood. The receptors were sampled from a woman between 50 and 59 years old with Graves' hyperthyroidism that later progressed to Graves' ophthalmopathy. Each CDR3 is given with its conserved first and last residue. A D gene is named only where the DNA matches it firmly. Expanded clones get a size class; other rows say once, few or many, or leave the size out.

cdr3_length d_call j_call clone_size v_call cdr3_aa cdr3_nt
14 - TRBJ1-4 many TRBV12-3/TRBV12-4 CASSSDGSNEKLFF TGTGCCAGCAGTTCCGACGGATCTAATGAAAAACTGTTTTTT
12 - TRBJ2-7 - TRBV30 CAWTGRAYEQYF TGTGCCTGGACAGGGCGCGCCTACGAGCAGTACTTC
14 - TRBJ1-2 - TRBV12-3/TRBV12-4 CASSWGRESYGYTF TGTGCCAGCAGTTGGGGCAGGGAGTCGTATGGCTACACCTTC
16 - TRBJ1-5 - TRBV19 CASSIPDGFSNQPQHF TGTGCCAGTAGTATCCCGGACGGATTTAGCAATCAGCCCCAGCATTTT
15 - TRBJ1-5 many TRBV6-1 CASTDRDVYNQPQHF TGTGCCAGCACGGACCGGGACGTTTACAATCAGCCCCAGCATTTT
14 - TRBJ2-7 many TRBV7-3 CASSPHPAAYEQYF TGTGCCAGCAGCCCACACCCGGCAGCGTACGAGCAGTACTTC
14 TRBD1 TRBJ1-5 - TRBV12-3/TRBV12-4 CASSATTGAQPQHF TGTGCCAGCAGTGCCACAACAGGGGCTCAGCCCCAGCATTTT
11 - TRBJ1-2 few TRBV20-1 CSARLESGYTF TGCAGTGCTAGACTTGAATCTGGCTACACCTTC
14 TRBD1 TRBJ1-3 - TRBV27 CASSMTGTGNTIYF TGTGCCAGCAGTATGACAGGGACGGGGAACACCATATATTTT
17 - TRBJ2-7 many TRBV12-3/TRBV12-4 CASSLFGQGLPSYEQYF TGTGCCAGCAGTTTATTCGGTCAGGGCCTTCCCTCCTACGAGCAGTACTTC
14 TRBD1 TRBJ1-1 many TRBV30 CAGIGGTVNTEAFF TGTGCGGGGATAGGAGGGACAGTGAACACTGAAGCTTTCTTT
15 - TRBJ2-1 - TRBV6-1 CASSLPPASYNEQFF TGTGCCAGCAGTCTACCTCCCGCCTCCTACAATGAGCAGTTCTTC
14 - TRBJ2-2 - TRBV6-1 CASSEGFNTGELFF TGTGCCAGCAGTGAGGGCTTTAACACCGGGGAGCTGTTTTTT
13 - TRBJ1-6 few TRBV6-5 CASSYSKGSPLHF TGTGCCAGCAGTTACTCGAAAGGGTCACCCCTCCACTTT
14 - TRBJ1-5 many TRBV6-1 CASSFSKSDQPQHF TGTGCCAGCAGTTTCTCAAAGTCGGATCAGCCCCAGCATTTT
16 TRBD2 TRBJ2-5 - TRBV12-3/TRBV12-4 CASTLRGGKEGETQYF TGTGCCAGCACCCTACGGGGAGGGAAGGAGGGGGAGACCCAGTACTTC
14 - TRBJ1-1 many TRBV4-1 CASSQLARVTEAFF TGCGCCAGCAGCCAATTAGCCCGTGTCACTGAAGCTTTCTTT
13 - TRBJ2-4 few TRBV29-1 CSVIGWAKNIQYF TGCAGCGTTATTGGGTGGGCCAAAAACATTCAGTACTTC
15 TRBD2 TRBJ2-3 once TRBV2 CASSEGGGPRDTQYF TGTGCCAGCAGTGAAGGGGGAGGGCCGAGAGATACGCAGTATTTT
15 - TRBJ2-5 - TRBV6-1 CASSSTWVSQETQYF TGTGCCAGCAGCTCAACGTGGGTATCCCAAGAGACCCAGTACTTC
16 - TRBJ2-1 - TRBV19 CASSIEGESTYNEQFF TGTGCCAGTAGTATCGAGGGCGAGTCAACCTACAATGAGCAGTTCTTC
15 TRBD1 TRBJ1-1 few TRBV7-9 CASSLVGTGVTEAFF TGTGCCAGCAGCTTAGTGGGGACAGGGGTCACTGAAGCTTTCTTT
14 - TRBJ2-6 many TRBV2 CASSGRSGANVLTF TGTGCCAGCAGTGGACGCTCTGGGGCCAACGTCCTGACTTTC
15 - TRBJ1-5 few TRBV15 CATSRDGDSNQPQHF TGTGCCACCAGCAGAGATGGGGATAGCAATCAGCCCCAGCATTTT
15 TRBD1 TRBJ2-5 many TRBV20-1 CSATTRTGWLETQYF TGCAGTGCTACAACCCGGACAGGCTGGCTGGAGACCCAGTACTTC
13 - TRBJ2-7 many TRBV3-1 CASSQGPGDEQYF TGTGCCAGCAGCCAAGGACCTGGGGACGAGCAGTACTTC
13 TRBD2 TRBJ2-5 - TRBV20-1 CSASGGGQETQYF TGCAGTGCTAGTGGCGGGGGTCAAGAGACCCAGTACTTC
16 - TRBJ2-5 few TRBV20-1 CSARRGRDRLKETQYF TGCAGTGCTAGACGTGGACGAGACAGGTTGAAAGAGACCCAGTACTTC
14 - TRBJ2-1 many TRBV2 CASSERAGYNEQFF TGTGCCAGCAGTGAGAGGGCAGGCTACAATGAGCAGTTCTTC
16 - TRBJ2-2 once TRBV10-3 CAISANRGIGTGELFF TGTGCCATCAGTGCGAATAGGGGGATCGGGACCGGGGAGCTGTTTTTT
17 TRBD1 TRBJ2-6 few TRBV7-6 CASSPTTGGSGANVLTF TGTGCCAGCAGCCCCACTACAGGGGGCTCTGGGGCCAACGTCCTGACTTTC
14 TRBD2 TRBJ2-7 few TRBV7-2 CASIHSGGTNEQYF TGTGCCAGCATCCACTCGGGGGGGACGAACGAGCAGTACTTC
20 - TRBJ1-5 - TRBV19 CASSIYIHPAGDYSNQPQHF TGTGCCAGTAGTATCTACATTCACCCGGCAGGCGATTATAGCAATCAGCCCCAGCATTTT